The 28 T cell receptor beta chains reported below all come from one sample, sequenced in a study of blood T cell repertoires in COVID-19. The table came from immunoSEQ multiplex PCR; TCRdb's copy has only in-frame clones and leaves some out. The sample consists of more than 20,000 clones, around four fifths of them appearing once. The sample taken for sequencing was peripheral blood. These receptors were collected from a man of 80 years or more with active or convalescent COVID-19.

V usage is TRBV6-6 and J usage is TRBJ2-3, with 8 positions matching TRBD2. V dropped 0 bases and J dropped 4; count of bases not matched to a gene: 3. From germline, CDR1 is MNHNY and CDR2 SVGAGI (reference sequence). The CDR3 is 15 amino acids. CDR3 in DNA: TGTGCCAGCAGTTACTCCGGGACTAGTCCAGATACGCAGTATTTT. The encoded protein is CASSYSGTSPDTQYF.

The chain carries TRBV7-9 and TRBJ1-2; perhaps TRBD1 as D (5 bases). This CDR3 is 16 amino acids long. Germline CDR1 is SEHNR and CDR2 is FQNEAQ (reference sequence). Trimming shortened V by 5 bases and J by 3 bases, and 19 bases separated the two germline ends. CDR3 bases: TGTGCCAGCAGCCGCCCGGCGGGAGTGGGGGACTATGGCTACACCTTC. It codes for CASSRPAGVGDYGYTF. The full variable domain, its missing parts supplied by reference TRBV7-9 and TRBJ1-2, is DTGVSQNPRHKITKRGQNVTFRCDPISEHNRLYWYRQTLGQGPEFLTYFQNEAQLEKSRLLSDRFSAERPKGSFSTLEIQRTEQGDSAMYLCASSRPAGVGDYGYTFGSGTRLTVV.

Only a few counts were recorded for this clone. The gene calls are TRBV5-1 and TRBJ1-6; possible D gene TRBD1, 5 bases. CDR3 length equals 15 residues. The V end lost 0 bases, the J end lost 7 bases, and 11 bases lay between the germline ends. Germline V lookup: CDR1 SGHRS, CDR2 YFSETQ. DNA of the CDR3: TGCGCCAGCAGCTTGGAGGGGTACGGGAATTCACCCCTCCACTTT. Translation gives CASSLEGYGNSPLHF.

The rearrangement uses TRBV5-6 and TRBJ2-3; perhaps TRBD2 as D (6 bases). The CDR3 is 15 amino acids. Trimming removed 1 base from V and 2 bases from J, with 11 bases in between. CDR1 is SGHDT, CDR2 YYEEEE, per germline. CDR3 amino acids: CASSLISGFTDTQYF. In DNA, the CDR3 is TGTGCCAGCAGCTTGATCAGCGGGTTCACAGATACGCAGTATTTT.

The chain joins TRBV25-1 to TRBJ2-1; tentative D call: TRBD2 (6 bases). The CDR3 contains 13 residues. Between the trimmed V and J ends, which lost 6 bases and 9 bases, there was a span of 15 bases. CDR1 is MGHDK and CDR2 is SYGVNS in the germline V gene. The CDR3 bases are TGTGCCAGCAGGTGGAGGGGAATGGGTGAGCAGTTCTTC. Translating it yields CASRWRGMGEQFF.

The chain employs TRBV18 and TRBJ2-7, with TRBD1 as a possible D gene (6 bases). Trimming removed 4 bases from V and 4 bases from J, with 11 bases in between. The CDR3 extends over 13 amino acids. Germline CDR1 and CDR2: KGHSH and LQKENI. The chain's CDR3 is CASSRADRYEQYF. CDR3 in DNA: TGTGCCAGCTCACGAGCGGACAGATACGAGCAGTACTTC.

This clone occurred a few times. The V gene is TRBV6-6, the J gene TRBJ2-2, with TRBD2 identical over 9 bases. This CDR3 has 15 amino acids. V was clipped by 4 bases and J by 1 base; unmatched bases: 1. The germline V gene has CDR1 MNHNY and CDR2 SVGAGI (reference sequence). This CDR3 reads CASSFSGRNTGELFF. Here the CDR3 DNA reads TGTGCCAGCAGTTTTAGCGGGAGGAACACCGGGGAGCTGTTTTTT.

The V call is TRBV5-6, the J call TRBJ1-5; no firm D call. Germline V gene lookup returns CDR1 SGHDT and CDR2 YYEEEE. This CDR3 has 16 residues. V was clipped by 0 bases and J by 6 bases, with 16 bases between them. CDR3 DNA: TGTGCCAGCAGCTTGGAAAGGTGGGGTGGAGGTCAGCCCCAGCATTTT. Protein: CASSLERWGGGQPQHF.

The chain recombines TRBV19 with TRBJ2-1; 10 nucleotides agree with TRBD1. This CDR3 region has 15 residues. Losses at the gene ends were 6 bases for V and 6 bases for J; bases not matched to a gene: 8. Germline lookup yields CDR1 LNHDA and CDR2 SQIVND (reference sequence). The CDR3 DNA is TGTGCCAGTAGCTCGGGACAGGGGTTTCGCAATGAGCAGTTCTTC. Translation gives CASSSGQGFRNEQFF.

This clone was seen just once. The chain has TRBV2 and TRBJ2-7, with a tentative D call TRBD1 (5 bases). Trimming shortened V by 5 bases and J by 3 bases, and 11 bases separated the two germline ends. The germline V gene encodes CDR1 SNHLY and CDR2 FYNNEI. The CDR3 runs 13 residues. DNA of the CDR3: TGTGCCAGCAGTTCTCAGGGAATCTACGAGCAGTACTTC. Translating it yields CASSSQGIYEQYF.

The gene calls are TRBV3-1 (or the pseudogene TRBV3-2) and TRBJ2-7, with 10 positions matching TRBD1. With 4 bases clipped from V and 5 bases from J, the junction kept 8 bases outside the gene matches. The length of the CDR3 is 15 residues. Per the germline V gene, CDR1 is LGHDT and CDR2 is YNNKEL (reference sequence). CDR3 region: CASSPSRDRGHEQYF. In nucleotides, the CDR3 is TGTGCCAGCAGCCCAAGCCGGGACAGGGGCCACGAGCAGTACTTC.

Only a few counts were recorded for this clone. This rearrangement joins TRBV4-3 to TRBJ2-6, with D perhaps TRBD1 (6 bases). Germline lookup yields CDR1 LGHNA and CDR2 YSLEER. V lost 0 bases, J lost 0 bases, and 12 bases lay in between. The length of the CDR3 is 18 residues. The CDR3 DNA reads TGCGCCAGCAGCCAAGACCAGGGGTCATACTCTGGGGCCAACGTCCTGACTTTC. Amino acids: CASSQDQGSYSGANVLTF.

This chain joins TRBV11-2 and TRBJ1-1; 7 nucleotides align to TRBD1. Losses at the gene ends were 8 bases for V and 8 bases for J; bases not matched to a gene: 11. This CDR3 has 13 residues. CDR1 and CDR2 (germline): SGHAT, FQNNGV. CDR3 in DNA: TGTGCCAGCGGGAACTACAGGGGTGCGGAAGCTTTCTTT. Translated: CASGNYRGAEAFF.

V and J are TRBV29-1 and TRBJ2-7; 7 nucleotides line up with TRBD1. The CDR3 totals 12 residues. Trimming at V came to 8 bases and at J to 7 bases, leaving 11 bases not matched to a gene. Per the germline V gene, CDR1 is SQVTM and CDR2 is ANQGSEA. As DNA, the CDR3 is TGCAGCCTTAGGACAGGACCGGGTGAGCAGTACTTC. Amino acids: CSLRTGPGEQYF.

V is TRBV21-1 and J is TRBJ2-5; TRBD2, the table's D call, lacks a check against the DNA. TRBV21-1 counts as a pseudogene. The CDR3 covers 16 residues. The CDR3 here is CASSKPKTSGQETQYF. The DNA of the CDR3 is TGTGCCAGCAGCAAGCCTAAGACTAGCGGGCAAGAGACCCAGTACTTC.

The chain uses TRBV18 and TRBJ1-1, with D hard to call. V was clipped by 5 bases and J by 3 bases, with 16 bases between them. The CDR3 runs 15 residues. Germline V lookup: CDR1 KGHSH, CDR2 LQKENI. For the CDR3, the DNA is TGTGCCAGCTCATCACAAAGGAGCCTGGACACTGAAGCTTTCTTT. It specifies CASSSQRSLDTEAFF. The full variable domain, completed using reference TRBV18 and TRBJ1-1, is NAGVMQNPRHLVRRRGQEARLRCSPMKGHSHVYWYRQLPEEGLKFMVYLQKENIIDESGMPKERFSAEFPKEGPSILRIQQVVRGDSAAYFCASSSQRSLDTEAFFGQGTRLTVV.

The chain has TRBV5-1 and TRBJ1-2; TRBD1 aligns across 8 bases. CDR3 length equals 14 residues. Unmatched junction bases numbered 6, after V lost 0 bases and J lost 8 bases. CDR1 is SGHRS and CDR2 is YFSETQ in the germline V gene. The CDR3 coding sequence is TGCGCCAGCAGCTTGGCCAGGACAGGGCGCGGCTACACCTTC. Its protein is CASSLARTGRGYTF.

The sample holds one count of this clone. The rearrangement links TRBV6-6 to TRBJ1-2; TRBD1 aligns across 10 bases. The germline CDR1 and CDR2 sequences are MNHNY and SVGAGI (reference sequence). The ends lost 5 bases at V and 12 bases at J; junction bases unmatched: 9. The length of the CDR3 is 13 residues. The CDR3 reads CASSRQGASRHTF. The CDR3 DNA reads TGTGCCAGCAGTCGACAGGGGGCGTCCCGGCACACCTTC.

The chain carries TRBV29-1 and TRBJ2-2; 14 nucleotides align to TRBD2. Unmatched junction bases numbered 7, after V lost 7 bases and J lost 0 bases. This CDR3 spans 17 amino acids. Looked up from germline, CDR1 is SQVTM and CDR2 is ANQGSEA. The CDR3, as DNA: TGCAGCGGAAGTGGACTAGCGGGAGGCTCGAACACCGGGGAGCTGTTTTTT. Its protein is CSGSGLAGGSNTGELFF.

This clone was recorded only once. As DNA, the CDR3 is TGTGCCAGCAGTGGCAGGGGTTACGAGCAGTACTTC. This encodes CASSGRGYEQYF. The J gene is TRBJ2-7, the V gene TRBV12-3 or TRBV12-4, with D possibly being TRBD1 (6 bases). Trimming removed 5 bases from V and 4 bases from J, with 9 bases in between. The CDR3 extends over 12 amino acids.

V gene TRBV19 combines with J gene TRBJ2-6; D gene uncertain. This CDR3 is 15 amino acids long. The germline V gene encodes CDR1 LNHDA and CDR2 SQIVND (reference sequence). The V gene lost 1 base and the J gene lost 0 bases, with 4 bases spanning the gap. CDR3 sequence reads: CASSIVISGANVLTF. CDR3 nucleotides: TGTGCCAGTAGTATAGTCATCTCTGGGGCCAACGTCCTGACTTTC.

This clone showed up just once. The chain has TRBV6-6 and TRBJ1-1; D call uncertain. Germline-derived CDR1 and CDR2 are MNHNY and SVGAGI (reference sequence). With 5 bases removed from V and 5 bases from J, the gap between germline ends came to 9 bases. The CDR3 extends over 12 amino acids. In DNA form, the CDR3 reads TGTGCCAGCAGTGCTCACGGGACTGAAGCTTTCTTT. Translation gives CASSAHGTEAFF.

The V gene is TRBV18, the J gene TRBJ1-5; 9 nucleotides agree with TRBD1. The CDR3 extends over 16 amino acids. Germline V gene sequence: CDR1 KGHSH, CDR2 LQKENI. J was trimmed by 2 bases and V by 6 bases; bases with no gene match: 8. CDR3 region: CASSSETGGGNQPQHF. The CDR3 nucleotides read TGTGCCAGCTCCTCTGAGACAGGGGGTGGCAATCAGCCCCAGCATTTT. Drawing the rest from reference TRBV18 and TRBJ1-5, the complete variable domain is NAGVMQNPRHLVRRRGQEARLRCSPMKGHSHVYWYRQLPEEGLKFMVYLQKENIIDESGMPKERFSAEFPKEGPSILRIQQVVRGDSAAYFCASSSETGGGNQPQHFGDGTRLSIL.

The rearrangement joins TRBV28 to TRBJ2-7; D is possibly TRBD2 (6 bases). The germline V gene has CDR1 MDHEN and CDR2 SYDVKM. This CDR3 spans 14 amino acids. Trimming took off 6 bases at V and 3 bases at J, with 15 bases between the two ends. The CDR3 here is CASSSPGLIYEQYF. CDR3 DNA: TGTGCCAGCAGCTCCCCGGGACTTATCTACGAGCAGTACTTC.

The V call is TRBV7-2, the J call TRBJ2-1, with no clear D. Germline V gene sequence: CDR1 SGHTA, CDR2 FQGNSA. The CDR3 sequence is 12 residues long. V lost 4 bases and J lost 8, with 9 bases in between. The CDR3 coding sequence is TGTGCCAGCAGCTCCCTGCGGTATGAGCAGTTCTTC. Translating gives CASSSLRYEQFF.

V gene TRBV7-9 combines with J gene TRBJ2-2; possibly TRBD1 for D (5 bases). V shed 6 bases and J shed 2 bases, with 13 bases lying between them. The CDR3 totals 15 residues. CDR1 and CDR2 (germline): SEHNR, FQNEAQ (reference sequence). CDR3 region: CASSLNRGNTGELFF. CDR3 nucleotide sequence: TGTGCCAGCAGTTTGAATAGGGGCAACACCGGGGAGCTGTTTTTT.

The chain recombines TRBV9 with TRBJ2-5; no reliable D call. CDR1 SGDLS and CDR2 YYNGEE come from the germline V gene. This CDR3 comprises 14 residues. V was shortened by 3 bases and J by 2 bases, with 11 bases between the two germline ends. Written as DNA, the CDR3 is TGTGCCAGCAGCGCCACAGTGGTGCAAGAGACCCAGTACTTC. Translated: CASSATVVQETQYF.

This clone is classed as medium-sized. This chain links TRBV11-1 with TRBJ1-5; possible D gene TRBD1, 5 bases. The CDR3 consists of 14 residues. Germline assignment: CDR1 SGHAT and CDR2 FQDESV (reference sequence). Between the trimmed V and J ends, which lost 5 bases and 9 bases, there was a span of 17 bases. The CDR3 DNA sequence: TGTGCCAGCAGCCGGGACTCGGGCCAGAGGCCCCAGCATTTT. It translates to CASSRDSGQRPQHF.